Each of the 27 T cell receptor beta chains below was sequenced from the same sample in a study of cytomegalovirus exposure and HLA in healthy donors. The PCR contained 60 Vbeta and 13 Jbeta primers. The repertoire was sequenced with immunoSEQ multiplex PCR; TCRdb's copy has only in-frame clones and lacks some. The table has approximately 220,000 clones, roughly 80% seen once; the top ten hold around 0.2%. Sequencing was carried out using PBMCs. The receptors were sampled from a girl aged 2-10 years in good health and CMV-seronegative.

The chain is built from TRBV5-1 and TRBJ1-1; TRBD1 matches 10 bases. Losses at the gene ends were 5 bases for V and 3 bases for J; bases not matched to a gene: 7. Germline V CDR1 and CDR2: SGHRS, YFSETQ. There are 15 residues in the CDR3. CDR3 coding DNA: TGCGCCAGCAGTATCCGGGACAGGGGCGACACTGAAGCTTTCTTT. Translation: CASSIRDRGDTEAFF.

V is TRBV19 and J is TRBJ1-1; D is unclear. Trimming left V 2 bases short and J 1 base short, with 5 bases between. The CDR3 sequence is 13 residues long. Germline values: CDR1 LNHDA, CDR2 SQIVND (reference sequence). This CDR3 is CASSIKRNTEAFF. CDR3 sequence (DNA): TGTGCCAGTAGTATAAAGAGGAACACTGAAGCTTTCTTT.

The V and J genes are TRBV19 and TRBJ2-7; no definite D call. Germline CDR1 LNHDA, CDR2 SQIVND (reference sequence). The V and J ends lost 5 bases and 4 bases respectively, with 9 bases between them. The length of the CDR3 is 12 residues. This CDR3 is CASSLTRYEQYF. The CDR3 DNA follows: TGTGCCAGTAGTTTAACGCGGTACGAGCAGTACTTC.

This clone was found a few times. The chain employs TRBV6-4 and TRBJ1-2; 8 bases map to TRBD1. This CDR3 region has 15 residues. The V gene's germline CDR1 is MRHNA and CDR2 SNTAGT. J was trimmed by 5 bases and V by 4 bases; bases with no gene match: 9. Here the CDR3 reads CASSVTGTGQYGYTF. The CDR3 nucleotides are TGTGCCAGCAGTGTAACCGGGACAGGTCAATATGGCTACACCTTC.

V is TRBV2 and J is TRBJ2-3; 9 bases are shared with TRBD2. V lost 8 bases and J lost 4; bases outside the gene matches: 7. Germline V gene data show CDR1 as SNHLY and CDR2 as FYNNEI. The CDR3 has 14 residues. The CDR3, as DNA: TGTGCCAGCGGGGCGGGACTAGCTGCAGATACGCAGTATTTT. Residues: CASGAGLAADTQYF.

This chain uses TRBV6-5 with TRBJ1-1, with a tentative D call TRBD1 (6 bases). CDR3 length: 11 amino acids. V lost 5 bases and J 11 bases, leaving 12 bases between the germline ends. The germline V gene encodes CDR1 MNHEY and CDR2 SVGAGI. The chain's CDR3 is CASSPGTWAFF. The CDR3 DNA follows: TGTGCCAGCAGTCCCGGGACATGGGCTTTCTTT.

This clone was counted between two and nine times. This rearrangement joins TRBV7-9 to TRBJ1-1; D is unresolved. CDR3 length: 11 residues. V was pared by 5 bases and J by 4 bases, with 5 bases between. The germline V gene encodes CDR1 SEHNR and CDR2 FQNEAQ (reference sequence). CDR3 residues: CASSRSTEAFF. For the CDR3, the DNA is TGTGCCAGCAGCCGGAGCACTGAAGCTTTCTTT.

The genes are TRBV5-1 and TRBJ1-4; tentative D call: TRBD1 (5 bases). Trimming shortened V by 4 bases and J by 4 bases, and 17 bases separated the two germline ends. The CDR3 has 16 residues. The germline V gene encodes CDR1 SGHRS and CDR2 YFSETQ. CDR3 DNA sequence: TGCGCCAGCAGCCCAGATACAGGAAGACTTAATGAAAAACTGTTTTTT. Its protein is CASSPDTGRLNEKLFF.

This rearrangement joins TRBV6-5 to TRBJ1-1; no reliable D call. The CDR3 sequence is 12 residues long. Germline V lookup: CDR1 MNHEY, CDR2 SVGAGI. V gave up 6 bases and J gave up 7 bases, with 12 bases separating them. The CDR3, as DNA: TGTGCCAGCAGAGAGGCCGGCAATGAAGCTTTCTTT. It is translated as CASREAGNEAFF.

The CDR3 is CASSSRQGTYNEQFF. For the CDR3, the DNA is TGTGCCAGCAGCTCTCGGCAGGGGACCTACAATGAGCAGTTCTTC. V and J are TRBV7-7 and TRBJ2-1; possibly TRBD1 for D (6 bases). Germline V gene sequence: CDR1 SSHAT, CDR2 FNYEAQ (reference sequence). Trimming cost V 4 bases and J 2 bases, with 12 bases left between them. The CDR3 contains 15 residues.

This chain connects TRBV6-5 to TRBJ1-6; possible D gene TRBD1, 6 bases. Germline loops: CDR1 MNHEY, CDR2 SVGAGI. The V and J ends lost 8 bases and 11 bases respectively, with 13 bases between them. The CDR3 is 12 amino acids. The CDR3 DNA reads TGTGCCAGCCAGGGGCTCGGAACACCCCTCCACTTT. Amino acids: CASQGLGTPLHF.

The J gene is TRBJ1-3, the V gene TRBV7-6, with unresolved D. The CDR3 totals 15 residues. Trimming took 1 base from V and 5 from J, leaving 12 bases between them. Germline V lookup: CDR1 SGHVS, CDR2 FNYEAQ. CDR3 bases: TGTGCCAGCAGCTTAGGTCGAGGAATACGAAACACCATATATTTT. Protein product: CASSLGRGIRNTIYF. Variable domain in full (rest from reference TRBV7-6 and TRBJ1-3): GAGVSQSPRYKVTKRGQDVALRCDPISGHVSLYWYRQALGQGPEFLTYFNYEAQQDKSGLPNDRFSAERPEGSISTLTIQRTEQRDSAMYRCASSLGRGIRNTIYFGEGSWLTVV.

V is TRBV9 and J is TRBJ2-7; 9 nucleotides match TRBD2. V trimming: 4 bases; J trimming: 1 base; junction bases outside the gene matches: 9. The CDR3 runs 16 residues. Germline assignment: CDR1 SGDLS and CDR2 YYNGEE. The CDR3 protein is CASSRGGGSGSYEQYF. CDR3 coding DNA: TGTGCCAGCAGCCGCGGGGGGGGAAGCGGGTCCTACGAGCAGTACTTC.

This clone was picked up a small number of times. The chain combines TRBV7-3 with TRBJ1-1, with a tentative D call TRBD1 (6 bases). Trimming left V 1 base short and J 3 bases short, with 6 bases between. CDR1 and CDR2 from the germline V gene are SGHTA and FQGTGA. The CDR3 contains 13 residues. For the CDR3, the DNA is TGTGCCAGCAGCTTAAACAGGGACACTGAAGCTTTCTTT. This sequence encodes CASSLNRDTEAFF.

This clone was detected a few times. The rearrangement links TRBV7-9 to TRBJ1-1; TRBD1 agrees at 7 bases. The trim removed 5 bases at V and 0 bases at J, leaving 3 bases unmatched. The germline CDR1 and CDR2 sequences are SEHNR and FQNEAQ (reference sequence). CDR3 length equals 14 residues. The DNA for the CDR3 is TGTGCCAGCAGCGTAACAGGGGTGAACACTGAAGCTTTCTTT. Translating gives CASSVTGVNTEAFF.

The CDR3 region has the DNA TGTGCCAGCAGCCTATCTAGGAGTATCGGGGAGCTGTTTTTT. Its protein product is CASSLSRSIGELFF. The V call is TRBV7-2, the J call TRBJ2-2; the D is unclear. Germline CDR1 reads SGHTA; CDR2 reads FQGNSA. Trimming left V 5 bases short and J 7 bases short, with 14 bases between. This CDR3 contains 14 residues.

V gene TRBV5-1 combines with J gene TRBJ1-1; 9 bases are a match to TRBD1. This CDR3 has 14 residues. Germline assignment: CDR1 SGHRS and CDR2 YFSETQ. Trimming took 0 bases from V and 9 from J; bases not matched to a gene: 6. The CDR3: CASSLGQGGKKAFF. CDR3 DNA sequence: TGCGCCAGCAGCTTGGGACAGGGGGGGAAGAAAGCTTTCTTT.

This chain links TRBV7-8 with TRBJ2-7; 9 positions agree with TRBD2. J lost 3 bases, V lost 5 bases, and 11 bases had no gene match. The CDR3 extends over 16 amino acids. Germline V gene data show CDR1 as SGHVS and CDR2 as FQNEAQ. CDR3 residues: CASSPPGLAGYYEQYF. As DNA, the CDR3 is TGTGCCAGCAGCCCTCCGGGGCTAGCGGGATACTACGAGCAGTACTTC.

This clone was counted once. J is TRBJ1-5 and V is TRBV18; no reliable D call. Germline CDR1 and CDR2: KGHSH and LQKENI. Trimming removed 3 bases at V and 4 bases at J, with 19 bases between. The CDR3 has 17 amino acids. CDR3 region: CASSPVLIGQANQPQHF. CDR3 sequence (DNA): TGTGCCAGCTCACCTGTTCTGATTGGCCAGGCTAATCAGCCCCAGCATTTT.

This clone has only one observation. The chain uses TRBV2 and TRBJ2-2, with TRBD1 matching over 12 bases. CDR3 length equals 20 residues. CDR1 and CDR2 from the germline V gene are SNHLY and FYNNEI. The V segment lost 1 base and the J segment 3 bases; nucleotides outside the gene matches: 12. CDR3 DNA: TGTGCCAGCAGTGAAGATCCGGGACAGGGGGCATCAGTTGACACCGGGGAGCTGTTTTTT. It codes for CASSEDPGQGASVDTGELFF.

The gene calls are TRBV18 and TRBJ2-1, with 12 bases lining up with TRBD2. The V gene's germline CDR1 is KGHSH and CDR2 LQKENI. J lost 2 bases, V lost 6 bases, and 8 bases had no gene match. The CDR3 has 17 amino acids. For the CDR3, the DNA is TGTGCCAGCTCCCCAGGACTAGCGGGGCCGACCTACAATGAGCAGTTCTTC. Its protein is CASSPGLAGPTYNEQFF.

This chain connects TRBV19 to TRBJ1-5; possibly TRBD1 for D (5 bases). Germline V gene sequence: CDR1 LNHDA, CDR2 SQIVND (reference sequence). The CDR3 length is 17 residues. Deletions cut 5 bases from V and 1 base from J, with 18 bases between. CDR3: CASSQPGRIVSNQPQHF. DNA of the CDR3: TGTGCCAGTAGTCAGCCAGGGAGGATCGTGAGCAATCAGCCCCAGCATTTT.

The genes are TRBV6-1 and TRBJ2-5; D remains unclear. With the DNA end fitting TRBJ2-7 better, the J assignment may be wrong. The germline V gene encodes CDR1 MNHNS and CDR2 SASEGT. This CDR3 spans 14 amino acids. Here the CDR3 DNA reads TGTGCCAGCAGTGTGAACAACTATTTCTACGAGCAGTACTTC. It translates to CASSVNNYFYEQYF.

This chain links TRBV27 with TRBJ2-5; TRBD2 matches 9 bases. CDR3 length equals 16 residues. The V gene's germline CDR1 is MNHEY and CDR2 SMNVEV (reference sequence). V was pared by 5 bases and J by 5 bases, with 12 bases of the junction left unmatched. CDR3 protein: CASSPIGSGSLETQYF. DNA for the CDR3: TGTGCCAGCAGTCCCATTGGTAGCGGGAGCTTGGAGACCCAGTACTTC.

In DNA form, the CDR3 reads TGTGCCAGCAGTGTCACAGCCAATCAGCCCCAGCATTTT. Translating it yields CASSVTANQPQHF. The rearrangement joins TRBV6-1 to TRBJ1-5; D unclear. V dropped 4 bases and J dropped 3 bases, with 7 bases sitting between them. From germline, CDR1 is MNHNS and CDR2 SASEGT. The CDR3 is 13 amino acids.

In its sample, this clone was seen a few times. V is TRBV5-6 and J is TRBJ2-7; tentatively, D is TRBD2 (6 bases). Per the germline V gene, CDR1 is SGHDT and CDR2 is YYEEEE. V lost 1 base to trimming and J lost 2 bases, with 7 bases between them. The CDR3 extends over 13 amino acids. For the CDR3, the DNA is TGTGCCAGCAGCTTGTGGGGGGCCTACGAGCAGTACTTC. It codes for CASSLWGAYEQYF.

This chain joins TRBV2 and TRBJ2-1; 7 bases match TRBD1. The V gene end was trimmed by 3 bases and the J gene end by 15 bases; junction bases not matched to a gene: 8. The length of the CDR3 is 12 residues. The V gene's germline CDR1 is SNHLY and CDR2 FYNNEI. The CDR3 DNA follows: TGTGCCAGCAGTGAGTTTGACAGGGTAGGGTTCTTC. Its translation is CASSEFDRVGFF. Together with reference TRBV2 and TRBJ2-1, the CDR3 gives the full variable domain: EPEVTQTPSHQVTQMGQEVILRCVPISNHLYFYWYRQILGQKVEFLVSFYNNEISEKSEIFDDQFSVERPDGSNFTLKIRSTKLEDSAMYFCASSEFDRVGFFGPGTRLTVL.